This T cell receptor (beta chain) was captured in a study of blood T cell repertoires in COVID-19. Study-level information: Specimens from acute and convalescent COVID-19 originated in the United States, Italy and Spain. T cells, B-cell-depleted T cells, or PBMCs provided the cDNA or gDNA that served as material.

Original processing methods: By means of reference gene primer amplification, nucleated cell counts were estimated. Sequencing was performed with immunoSEQ multiplex PCR; in TCRdb, only in-frame clones are kept and a portion is missing. The V and J calls and the clone size are those of that table, but D and trimming were determined from the DNA. The data contain about 180,000 clones, about 90% of them singletons. The CDR3 spans 14 residues. Trimming shortened V by 5 bases and J by 1 base, and 11 bases separated the two germline ends. The germline CDR1 and CDR2 sequences are SGHTA and FQGNSA. Everyone who took part was roughly 18 to 89 years old, and they came from about 25 US areas.

The origin of this receptor is a human donor with acute COVID-19. The donor label of this sample is uncertain. The sequenced material came from PBMCs or T cells enriched from blood (not recorded which). This chain uses TRBV7-2 with TRBJ1-2; TRBD1 might be the D (5 bases). The CDR3 is CASSRDSLNYGYTF. DNA of the CDR3: TGTGCCAGCAGCCGGGACTCCCTTAACTATGGCTACACCTTC.